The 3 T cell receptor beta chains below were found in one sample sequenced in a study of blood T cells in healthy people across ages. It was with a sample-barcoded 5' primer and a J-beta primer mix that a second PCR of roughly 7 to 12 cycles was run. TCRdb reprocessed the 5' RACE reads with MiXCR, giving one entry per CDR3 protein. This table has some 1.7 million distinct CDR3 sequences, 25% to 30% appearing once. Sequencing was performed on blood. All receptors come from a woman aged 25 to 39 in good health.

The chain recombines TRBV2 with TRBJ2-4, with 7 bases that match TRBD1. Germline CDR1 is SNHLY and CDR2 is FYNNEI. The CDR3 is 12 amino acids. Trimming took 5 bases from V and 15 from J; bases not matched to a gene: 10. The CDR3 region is CASSSDRHHPYF. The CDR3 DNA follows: TGTGCCAGCAGTTCGGACAGGCACCACCCGTACTTC.

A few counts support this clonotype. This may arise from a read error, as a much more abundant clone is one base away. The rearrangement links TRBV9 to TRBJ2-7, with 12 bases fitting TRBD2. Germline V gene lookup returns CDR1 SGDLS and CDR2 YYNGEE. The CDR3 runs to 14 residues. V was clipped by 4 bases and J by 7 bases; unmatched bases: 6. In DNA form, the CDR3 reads TGTGCCAGCAGCAGGACTAGCGGGATGGATGAGCAGTACTTC. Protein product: CASSRTSGMDEQYF.

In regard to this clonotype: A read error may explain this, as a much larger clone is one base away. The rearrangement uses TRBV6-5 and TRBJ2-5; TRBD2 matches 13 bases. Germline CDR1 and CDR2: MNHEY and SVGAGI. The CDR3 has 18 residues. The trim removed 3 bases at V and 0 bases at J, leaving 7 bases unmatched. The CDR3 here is CASSYPGLAGPYQETQYF. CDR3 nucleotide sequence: TGTGCCAGCAGTTATCCGGGACTAGCGGGACCGTACCAAGAGACCCAGTACTTC.